This TCR beta chain was recorded in a study of long-term antiretroviral therapy in people with HIV. Study-wide results and limits: When set beside controls, HIV repertoires had CDR3 length ranges that were narrower.

Version v3.0 of the immunoSEQ assay was performed at survey level. TCRdb keeps only in-frame clones here, not all; method: immunoSEQ multiplex PCR. The table records fewer than 25,000 clones, 85% to 95% of them present only once. A minimum of one pre-ART and two post-ART PBMC samples existed for each donor. A word on this clone: No antigen is known for it.

The V gene's germline CDR1 is MNHNY and CDR2 SVGAGI (reference sequence). The CDR3 length is 14 residues. V shed 0 bases and J shed 5 bases, with 10 bases lying between them. This specimen consisted of unsorted PBMCs, obtained roughly 5 years after starting antiretroviral therapy. The chain couples TRBV6-6 to TRBJ1-1; unclear D gene. This clonotype originated in a woman aged 45-60 years with HIV. The CDR3 bases are TGTGCCAGCAGTTACTCGACGGGGTTTACTGAAGCTTTCTTT. Protein: CASSYSTGFTEAFF.